A selection of T cell receptor beta chains follows, all from one sample in a study of regulatory T cells in long-lasting Graves disease. TCRdb fed the multiplex PCR reads into MiXCR, producing one record per CDR3 protein. The repertoire holds more than 400,000 distinct CDR3 sequences, with about 16% as singletons. The same data also contributed to another study, on T cells in Graves' hyperthyroidism and ophthalmopathy.

Specimen: peripheral blood mononuclear cells (PBMCs), collected at new diagnosis, from a patient treated with antithyroid drugs. These TCRs come from a man aged 35-49 years with Graves disease. CDR3s include the opening cysteine and the closing phenylalanine or tryptophan. A D gene is named only where the DNA matches it firmly. Only part of the rows carry a size: once, few, many, or a class if the clone is expanded.

TGTGCCAGCAAAATGGGACACCCTAAGGATACGCAGTATTTT CASKMGHPKDTQYF TRBJ2-3 many NA TRBV27
TGTGCCAGCTCTAACGGGGTGGTGTCGAACACTGAAGCTTTCTTT CASSNGVVSNTEAFF TRBJ1-1 many NA TRBV3-1
TGTGCCAGCAGGTCCACCCTGGGGGCCAACGTCCTGACTTTC CASRSTLGANVLTF TRBJ2-6 NA NA TRBV6-2/TRBV6-3
TGCGCCAGCAGCTTGGCCGGAACAGGGGCTTCGTACGAGCAGTACTTC CASSLAGTGASYEQYF TRBJ2-7 many TRBD1 TRBV5-1
TGTGCCACCAGTGACCTGACAGGGGGGCCAGATACGCAGTATTTT CATSDLTGGPDTQYF TRBJ2-3 few TRBD1 TRBV24-1
TGTGCCAGTACGGTGCGGGAGCGAGACAATGAGCAGTTCTTC CASTVRERDNEQFF TRBJ2-1 NA TRBD2 TRBV19
TGTGCCAGCAGTCCACCCACCGGGTACGAGCAGTACTTC CASSPPTGYEQYF TRBJ2-7 many NA TRBV28
TGCAGTGCTAGGTGGAGCTACACAGATACGCAGTATTTT CSARWSYTDTQYF TRBJ2-3 many NA TRBV20-1
TGTGCCACCAGCGCGGGAGGGCCAGGCAATGAGCAGTTCTTC CATSAGGPGNEQFF TRBJ2-1 few TRBD2 TRBV15
TGTGCCAGTATTCCTAGCGGGAGGGCGTCCTACAATGAGCAGTTCTTC CASIPSGRASYNEQFF TRBJ2-1 NA TRBD2 TRBV19
TGTGCCACCAGTGATATAACAGGGTCTAGCACAGATACGCAGTATTTT CATSDITGSSTDTQYF TRBJ2-3 few NA TRBV24-1
TGCGCCAGCAGCTTGGGCAGGGGGCCCGGTCGGACCGGGGAGCGGTTTTTT CASSLGRGPGRTGERFF TRBJ2-2 NA TRBD1 TRBV5-1
TGTGCCAGCAGCCCGACCGCGGGGAATGAGCAGTTCTTC CASSPTAGNEQFF TRBJ2-1 NA NA TRBV7-9
TGTGCCAGCAGTTTACAAGGGGCCGGCAATCAGCCCCAGCATTTT CASSLQGAGNQPQHF TRBJ1-5 NA NA TRBV28
TGTGCTAGTGGTTTGGTACTAGGACTAGCGGGAGGGCCGGGTAAGGAGCAGTTCTTC CASGLVLGLAGGPGKEQFF TRBJ2-1 many TRBD2 TRBV12-5
TGCGCCAGCAGCTCCTATGGGACCGGAGATACGCAGTATTTT CASSSYGTGDTQYF TRBJ2-3 many NA TRBV5-1
TGTGCCAGCTCACCCAACAGAGACAGTTGGGGTGAGCAGTTCTTC CASSPNRDSWGEQFF TRBJ2-1 many NA TRBV18
TGTGCCAGTAACCAACAGGAGAGGTTGTACGAGCAGTACTTC CASNQQERLYEQYF TRBJ2-7 NA NA TRBV19
TGTGCCAGCAGCCGTAGCGGGAGTGTTCCCGAGCAGTACTTC CASSRSGSVPEQYF TRBJ2-7 many TRBD2 TRBV7-9
TGTGCCAGTACGACTAGCGGGCATTACAATGAGCAGTTCTTC CASTTSGHYNEQFF TRBJ2-1 NA TRBD2 TRBV19
TGCAGTGCTAGAGATGTCGGGGCGTTGAACACTGAAGCTTTCTTT CSARDVGALNTEAFF TRBJ1-1 many NA TRBV20-1
TGTGCCAGCAGTTTAGGGGGCTGGATTCCTGAGCAGTTCTTC CASSLGGWIPEQFF TRBJ2-1 many NA TRBV28
TGTGCTAGCAGCTTAGCAGGGAAAGTCACAGATACGCAGTATTTT CASSLAGKVTDTQYF TRBJ2-3 many NA TRBV7-7
TGTGCCAGCAGCGGCCAGCGGGCAACGAACACCGGGGAGCTGTTTTTT CASSGQRATNTGELFF TRBJ2-2 few NA TRBV9
TGTGCCAGCATCTCCGTGGGGGATGGCTACACCTTC CASISVGDGYTF TRBJ1-2 NA NA TRBV28
TGTGCCAGCAGCCAAGGGAAGACCCAGTACTTC CASSQGKTQYF TRBJ2-5 NA NA TRBV7-2
TGTGCCAGCAGCGGAGCTCTAGCGGGAGACCAAGAGACCCAGTACTTC CASSGALAGDQETQYF TRBJ2-5 many TRBD2 TRBV28
TGTGCCAGCAGTACAGGACAGGGTGGTGATTCCTACAATGAGCAGTTCTTC CASSTGQGGDSYNEQFF TRBJ2-1 many TRBD1 TRBV2
TGTGCCAGCATTGGACAGTTTAATGAAAAACTGTTTTTT CASIGQFNEKLFF TRBJ1-4 many NA TRBV2
TGTGCCAGCATTCAAAGGGGTAGCGGGAACGAGCAGTACTTC CASIQRGSGNEQYF TRBJ2-7 many TRBD2 TRBV3-1
TGTGCCTGGACGCGTGTGGATGAGCAGTTCTTC CAWTRVDEQFF TRBJ2-1 many NA TRBV30
TGTGCCAGCAGCTTAGATCTCGGTCGGAATGCCTACAATGAGCAGTTCTTC CASSLDLGRNAYNEQFF TRBJ2-1 few NA TRBV11-2
TGTGCCAGCAGCCTTAGAGGCGGGGGAACTAATGAAAAACTGTTTTTT CASSLRGGGTNEKLFF TRBJ1-4 NA NA TRBV9
TGTGCCAGCAGCTCGCGGGGGAGCTCCTACGAGCAGTACTTC CASSSRGSSYEQYF TRBJ2-7 few TRBD2 TRBV7-9
TGCAGTGCTAGGGTAGGAGGTTACTCCTACGAGCAGTACTTC CSARVGGYSYEQYF TRBJ2-7 many NA TRBV20-1
TGTGCCAGCAGTGAGGGCAGGGATGAGCAGTTCTTC CASSEGRDEQFF TRBJ2-1 many NA TRBV2
TGTGCCAGTGGAGGGGGGTACCTCGAGCAGTACTTC CASGGGYLEQYF TRBJ2-7 many NA TRBV12-3/TRBV12-4
TGCGCCAGCAACCTCCGGGACGCATTCACGGGAGAGCAGTACTTC CASNLRDAFTGEQYF TRBJ2-7 many NA TRBV5-1
TGTGCCAGCAGCCGCGCGGGACAGGGCTACGAGCAGTACTTC CASSRAGQGYEQYF TRBJ2-7 NA TRBD1 TRBV2
TGTGCCAGCAGACCTCGACTAGCGGTTCTCTCCTACAATGAGCAGTTCTTC CASRPRLAVLSYNEQFF TRBJ2-1 NA TRBD2 TRBV7-9
TGCAGTGCCAATCCTCTGACAGGGGGCTTCAACGAGCAGTACTTC CSANPLTGGFNEQYF TRBJ2-7 NA TRBD1 TRBV20-1
TGTGCCAGCGCCCAAGAGACCCAGTACTTC CASAQETQYF TRBJ2-5 many NA TRBV2
TGTGCCACCTCTGGAGGCGGAGGAGAGACCCAGTACTTC CATSGGGGETQYF TRBJ2-5 many NA TRBV2
TGTGCCAGCAGTCCCCCCGGACAGGGGAACACTGAAGCTTTCTTT CASSPPGQGNTEAFF TRBJ1-1 many TRBD1 TRBV28
TGCAGTGCTAGGGACAGGCTCTCCTACGAGCAGTACTTC CSARDRLSYEQYF TRBJ2-7 many TRBD1 TRBV20-1
TGCGCCAGCAGCCAAGGGACGGGAGCGACAGACACCGGGGAGCTGTTTTTT CASSQGTGATDTGELFF TRBJ2-2 few NA TRBV4-1
TGTGCCAGCAGCCCAGAGCTAGCGGGATCCTACGAGCAGTACTTC CASSPELAGSYEQYF TRBJ2-7 few TRBD2 TRBV7-2
TGTGCCAGTAGTCCCCGAGGGACTAGCGGGAGTAGCACAGATACGCAGTATTTT CASSPRGTSGSSTDTQYF TRBJ2-3 few TRBD2 TRBV19
TGTGCCAGCAGCCAAGAGGACCAGGGGTTAGGGACTGAAGCTTTCTTT CASSQEDQGLGTEAFF TRBJ1-1 NA NA TRBV4-2
TGCAGTGCGAGAACGACAGGGAACACCTACGAGCAGTACTTC CSARTTGNTYEQYF TRBJ2-7 many TRBD1 TRBV20-1
TGCGCCAGCAGCCCTCAGGTGACGGAGGAGGAGCAGTTCTTC CASSPQVTEEEQFF TRBJ2-1 few NA TRBV4-1
TGTGCCAGCAGAGAACCGGGACAGGGGCGTACCGGGGAGCTGTTTTTT CASREPGQGRTGELFF TRBJ2-2 many TRBD1 TRBV2
TGTGCCAGTAGTATGGGACAGGGGGCGACTGCGCAGTACTTC CASSMGQGATAQYF TRBJ2-7 NA TRBD1 TRBV19